This T cell receptor (beta chain) was retrieved from a study of T cell changes during pregnancy in multiple sclerosis. Germline V gene data show CDR1 as DFQATT and CDR2 as SNEGSKA (reference sequence). CDR3 size: 11 residues. The V and J ends lost 5 bases and 3 bases respectively, with 7 bases between them. The table came from immunoSEQ multiplex PCR; TCRdb's copy has only in-frame clones and leaves some out. The sample shows about 38,000 clones, under 95% of them seen only once. The sequenced sample was CD4+ T cells from peripheral blood mononuclear cells, obtained in the third trimester of pregnancy. This chain joins TRBV20-1 and TRBJ1-2; D gene uncertain. This TCR was sampled from a female donor in good health, enrolled as a control in a pregnancy study. The DNA of the CDR3 is TGCAGTGCTCCGACTGACTATGGCTACACCTTC. This encodes CSAPTDYGYTF.